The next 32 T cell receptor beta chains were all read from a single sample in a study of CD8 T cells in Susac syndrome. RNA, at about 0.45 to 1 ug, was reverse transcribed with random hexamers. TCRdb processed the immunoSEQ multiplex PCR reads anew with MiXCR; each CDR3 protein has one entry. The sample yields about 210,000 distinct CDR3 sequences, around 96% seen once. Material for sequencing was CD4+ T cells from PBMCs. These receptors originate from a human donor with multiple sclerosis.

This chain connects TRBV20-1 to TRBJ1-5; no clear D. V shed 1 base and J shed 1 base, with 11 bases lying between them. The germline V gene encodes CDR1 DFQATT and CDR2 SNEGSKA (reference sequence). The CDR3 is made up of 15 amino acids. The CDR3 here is CSARVRQKSNQPQHF. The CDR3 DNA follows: TGCAGTGCTAGAGTACGGCAAAAAAGCAATCAGCCCCAGCATTTT.

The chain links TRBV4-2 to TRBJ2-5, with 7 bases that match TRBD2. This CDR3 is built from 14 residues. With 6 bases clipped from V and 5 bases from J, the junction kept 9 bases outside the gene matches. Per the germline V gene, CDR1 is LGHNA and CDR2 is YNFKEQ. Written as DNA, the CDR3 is TGTGCCAGCAGGGGCGGGAGTTCTTCGGAGACCCAGTACTTC. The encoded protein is CASRGGSSSETQYF.

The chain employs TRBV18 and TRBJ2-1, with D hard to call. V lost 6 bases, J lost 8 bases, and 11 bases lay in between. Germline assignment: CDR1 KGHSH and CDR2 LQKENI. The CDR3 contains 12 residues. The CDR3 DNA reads TGTGCCAGCTCTCTTCCCCGGGATGAGCAGTTCTTC. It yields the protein CASSLPRDEQFF.

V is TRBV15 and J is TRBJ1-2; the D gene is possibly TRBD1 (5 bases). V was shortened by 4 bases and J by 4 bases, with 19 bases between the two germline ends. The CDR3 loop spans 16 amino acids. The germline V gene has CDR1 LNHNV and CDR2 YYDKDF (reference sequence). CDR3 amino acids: CATSTPPRQLPYGYTF. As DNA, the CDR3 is TGTGCCACCAGCACCCCACCCCGACAGCTTCCCTATGGCTACACCTTC.

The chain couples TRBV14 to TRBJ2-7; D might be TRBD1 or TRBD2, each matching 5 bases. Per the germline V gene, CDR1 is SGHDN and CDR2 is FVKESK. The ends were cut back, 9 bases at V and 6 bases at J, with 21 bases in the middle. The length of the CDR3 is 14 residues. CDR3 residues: CASSEHGALLEQYF. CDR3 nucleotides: TGTGCCAGTTCGGAACACGGGGCCCTTCTCGAGCAGTACTTC. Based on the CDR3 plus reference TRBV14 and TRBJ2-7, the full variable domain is EAGVTQFPSHSVIEKGQTVTLRCDPISGHDNLYWYRRVMGKEIKFLLHFVKESKQDESGMPNNRFLAERTGGTYSTLKVQPAELEDSGVYFCASSEHGALLEQYFGPGTRLTVT.

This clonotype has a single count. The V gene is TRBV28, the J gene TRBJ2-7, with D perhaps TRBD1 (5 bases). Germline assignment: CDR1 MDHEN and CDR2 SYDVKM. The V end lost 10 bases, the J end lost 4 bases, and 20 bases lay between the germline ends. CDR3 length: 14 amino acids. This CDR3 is CATHSISRAYEQYF. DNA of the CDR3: TGTGCCACCCATTCCATATCCAGGGCTTACGAGCAGTACTTC. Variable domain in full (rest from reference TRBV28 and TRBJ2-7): DVKVTQSSRYLVKRTGEKVFLECVQDMDHENMFWYRQDPGLGLRLIYFSYDVKMKEKGDIPEGYSVSREKKERFSLILESASTNQTSMYLCATHSISRAYEQYFGPGTRLTVT.

The CDR3 DNA sequence: TGTGCCAGCGGTTCCTTGGCAGAAGAGACCCAGTACTTC. Amino acid sequence: CASGSLAEETQYF. The J gene is TRBJ2-5, the V gene TRBV3-1, with D hard to call. Trimming removed 8 bases at V and 3 bases at J, with 13 bases between. CDR1 and CDR2 from the germline V gene are LGHDT and YNNKEL (reference sequence). This CDR3 region has 13 residues.

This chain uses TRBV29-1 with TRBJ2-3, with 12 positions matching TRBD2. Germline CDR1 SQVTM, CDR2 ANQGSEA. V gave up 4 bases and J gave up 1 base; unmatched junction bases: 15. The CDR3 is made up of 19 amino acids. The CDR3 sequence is CSVASPSGRVHSGTDTQYF. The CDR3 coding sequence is TGCAGCGTTGCTTCGCCTAGCGGGAGGGTACACTCCGGCACAGATACGCAGTATTTT.

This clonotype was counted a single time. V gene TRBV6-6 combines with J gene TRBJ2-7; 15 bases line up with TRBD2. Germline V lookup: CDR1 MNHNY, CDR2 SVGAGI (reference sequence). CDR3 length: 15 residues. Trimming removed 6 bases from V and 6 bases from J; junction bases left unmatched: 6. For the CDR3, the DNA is TGTGCCAGCAGCGGATCGGGACTAGCGGGAGGCGAGCAGTACTTC. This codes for CASSGSGLAGGEQYF.

This chain's CDR3 is CASSLGSGFGNTIYF. The CDR3 bases are TGTGCCAGCAGCCTTGGTAGCGGGTTTGGAAACACCATATATTTT. The V call is TRBV3-1, the J call TRBJ1-3; D uncertain. Germline-derived CDR1 and CDR2 are LGHDT and YNNKEL (reference sequence). This CDR3 contains 15 residues. V lost 4 bases and J 3 bases, leaving 13 bases between the germline ends.

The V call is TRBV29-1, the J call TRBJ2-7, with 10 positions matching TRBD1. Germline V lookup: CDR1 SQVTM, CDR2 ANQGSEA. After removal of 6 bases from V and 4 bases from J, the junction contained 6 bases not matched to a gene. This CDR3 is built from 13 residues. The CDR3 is CSVTGTGDYEQYF. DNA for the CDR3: TGCAGCGTAACCGGGACAGGGGATTACGAGCAGTACTTC.

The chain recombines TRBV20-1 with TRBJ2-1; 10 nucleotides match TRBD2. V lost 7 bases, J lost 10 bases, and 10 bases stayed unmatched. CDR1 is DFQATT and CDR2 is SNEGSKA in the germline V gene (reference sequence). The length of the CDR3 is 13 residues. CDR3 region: CSVGLATEWEQFF. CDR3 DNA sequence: TGCAGTGTGGGACTAGCGACGGAGTGGGAGCAGTTCTTC.

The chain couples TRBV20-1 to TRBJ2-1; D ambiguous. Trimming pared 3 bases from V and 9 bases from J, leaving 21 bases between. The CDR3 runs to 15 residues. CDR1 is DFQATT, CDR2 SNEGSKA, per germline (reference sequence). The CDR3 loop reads CSARALIPGGLEQFF. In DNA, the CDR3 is TGCAGTGCTAGGGCCCTTATACCAGGCGGCCTTGAGCAGTTCTTC.

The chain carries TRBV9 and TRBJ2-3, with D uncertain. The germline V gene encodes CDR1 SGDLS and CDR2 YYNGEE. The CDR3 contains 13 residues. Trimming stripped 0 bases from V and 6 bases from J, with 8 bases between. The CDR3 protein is CASSVAPQDTQYF. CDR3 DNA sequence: TGTGCCAGCAGCGTAGCCCCACAGGATACGCAGTATTTT.

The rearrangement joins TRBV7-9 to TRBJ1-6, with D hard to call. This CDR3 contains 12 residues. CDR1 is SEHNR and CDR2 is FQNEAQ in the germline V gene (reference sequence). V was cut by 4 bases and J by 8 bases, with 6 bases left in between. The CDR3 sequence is CASSSPYSPLHF. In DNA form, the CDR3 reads TGTGCCAGCAGCTCACCTTATTCACCCCTCCACTTT.

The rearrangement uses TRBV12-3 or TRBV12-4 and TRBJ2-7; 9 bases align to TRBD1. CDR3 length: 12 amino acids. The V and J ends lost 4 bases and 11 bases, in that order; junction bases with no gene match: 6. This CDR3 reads CASSYTGQGKYF. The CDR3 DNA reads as TGTGCCAGCAGTTACACTGGACAGGGGAAGTACTTC.

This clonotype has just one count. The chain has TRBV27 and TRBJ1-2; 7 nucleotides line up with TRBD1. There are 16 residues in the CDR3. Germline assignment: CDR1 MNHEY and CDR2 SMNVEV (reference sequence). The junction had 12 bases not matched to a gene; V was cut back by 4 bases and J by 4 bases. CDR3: CASSSFNRGQGYGYTF. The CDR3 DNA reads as TGTGCCAGCAGTTCATTCAACAGGGGCCAAGGCTATGGCTACACCTTC.

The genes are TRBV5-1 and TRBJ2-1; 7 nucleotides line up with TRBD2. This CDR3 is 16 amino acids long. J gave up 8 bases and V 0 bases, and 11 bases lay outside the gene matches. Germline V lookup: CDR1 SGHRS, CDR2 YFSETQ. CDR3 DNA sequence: TGCGCCAGCAGCTTGGCCATTGGGACTACTCGGGATGAGCAGTTCTTC. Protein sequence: CASSLAIGTTRDEQFF.

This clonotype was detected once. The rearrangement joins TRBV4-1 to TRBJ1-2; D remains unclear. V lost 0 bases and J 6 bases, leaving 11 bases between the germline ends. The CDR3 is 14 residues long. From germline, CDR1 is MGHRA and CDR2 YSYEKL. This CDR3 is CASSQENLGDGYTF. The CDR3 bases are TGCGCCAGCAGCCAAGAGAACCTAGGAGATGGCTACACCTTC.

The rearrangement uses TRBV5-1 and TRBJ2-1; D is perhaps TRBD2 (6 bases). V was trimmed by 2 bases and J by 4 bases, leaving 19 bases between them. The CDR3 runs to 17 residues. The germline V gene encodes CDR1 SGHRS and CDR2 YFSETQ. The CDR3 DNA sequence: TGCGCCAGCAGCTTCTCATGGCTGGCGGGGAGGTACAATGAGCAGTTCTTC. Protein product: CASSFSWLAGRYNEQFF.

The CDR3 spells CSARDPWSGEETQYF. CDR3 nucleotides: TGCAGTGCTAGAGATCCATGGTCAGGGGAAGAGACCCAGTACTTC. This chain joins TRBV20-1 and TRBJ2-5; tentatively, D is TRBD1 (6 bases). V was trimmed by 0 bases and J by 3 bases, leaving 14 bases between them. The germline gives CDR1 DFQATT, CDR2 SNEGSKA (reference sequence). This CDR3 spans 15 amino acids.

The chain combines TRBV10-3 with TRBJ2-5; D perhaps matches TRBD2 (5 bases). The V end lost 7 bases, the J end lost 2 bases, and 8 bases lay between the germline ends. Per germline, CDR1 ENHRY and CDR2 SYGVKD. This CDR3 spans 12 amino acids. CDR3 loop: CAIMGRQETQYF. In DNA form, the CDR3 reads TGTGCCATCATGGGGAGACAAGAGACCCAGTACTTC.

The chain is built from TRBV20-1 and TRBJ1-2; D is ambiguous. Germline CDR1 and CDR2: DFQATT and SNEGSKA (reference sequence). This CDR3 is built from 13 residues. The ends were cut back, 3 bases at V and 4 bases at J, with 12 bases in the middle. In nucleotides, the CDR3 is TGCAGTGCTAGCGAGGGAACTACCTATGGCTACACCTTC. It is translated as CSASEGTTYGYTF.

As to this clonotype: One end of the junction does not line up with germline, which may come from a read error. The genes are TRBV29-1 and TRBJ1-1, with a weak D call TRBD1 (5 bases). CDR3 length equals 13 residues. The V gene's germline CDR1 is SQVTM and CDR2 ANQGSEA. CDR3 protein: CSVEPETGDRPSF. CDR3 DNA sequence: TGCAGCGTTGAGCCCGAGACGGGGGATAGGCCTTCATTT.

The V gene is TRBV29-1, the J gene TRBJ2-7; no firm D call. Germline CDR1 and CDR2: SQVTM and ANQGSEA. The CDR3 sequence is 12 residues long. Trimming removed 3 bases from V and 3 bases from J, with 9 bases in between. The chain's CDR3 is CSVEGALYEQYF. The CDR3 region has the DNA TGCAGCGTTGAGGGTGCCCTCTACGAGCAGTACTTC.

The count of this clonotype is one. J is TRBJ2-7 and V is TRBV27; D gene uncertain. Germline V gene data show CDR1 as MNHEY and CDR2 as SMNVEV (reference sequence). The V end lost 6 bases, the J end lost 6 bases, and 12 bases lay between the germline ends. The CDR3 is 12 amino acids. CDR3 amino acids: CASRRPPGEQYF. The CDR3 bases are TGTGCCAGCAGAAGACCCCCGGGCGAGCAGTACTTC.

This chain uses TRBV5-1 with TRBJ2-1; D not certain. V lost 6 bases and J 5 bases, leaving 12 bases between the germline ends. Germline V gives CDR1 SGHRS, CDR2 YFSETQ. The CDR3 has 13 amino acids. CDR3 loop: CASNLVGDNEQFF. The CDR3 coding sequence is TGCGCCAGCAACCTGGTAGGAGACAATGAGCAGTTCTTC.

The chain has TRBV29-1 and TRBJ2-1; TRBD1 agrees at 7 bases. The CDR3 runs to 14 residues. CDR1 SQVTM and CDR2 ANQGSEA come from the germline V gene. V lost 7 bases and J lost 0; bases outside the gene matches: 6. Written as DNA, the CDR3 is TGCAGCGCGAGGGGGACAGACTCCTACAATGAGCAGTTCTTC. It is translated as CSARGTDSYNEQFF.

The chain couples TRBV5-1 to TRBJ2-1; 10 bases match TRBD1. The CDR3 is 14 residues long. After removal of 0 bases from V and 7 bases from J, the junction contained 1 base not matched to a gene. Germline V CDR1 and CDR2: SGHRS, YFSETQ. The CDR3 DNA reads TGCGCCAGCAGCTTGGGGACAGGGGGAAATGAGCAGTTCTTC. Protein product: CASSLGTGGNEQFF.

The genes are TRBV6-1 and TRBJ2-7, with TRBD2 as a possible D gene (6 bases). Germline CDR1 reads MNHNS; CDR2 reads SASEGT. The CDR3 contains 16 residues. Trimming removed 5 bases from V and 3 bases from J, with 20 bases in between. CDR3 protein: CASSPTGDGGIYEQYF. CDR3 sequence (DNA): TGTGCCAGCAGTCCGACGGGGGACGGAGGAATCTACGAGCAGTACTTC.

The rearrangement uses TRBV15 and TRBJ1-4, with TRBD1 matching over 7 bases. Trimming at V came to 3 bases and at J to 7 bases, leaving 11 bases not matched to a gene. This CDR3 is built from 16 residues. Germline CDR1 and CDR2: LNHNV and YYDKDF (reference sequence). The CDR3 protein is CATSRGDWDSAEKLFF. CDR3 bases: TGTGCCACCAGCAGGGGGGATTGGGACAGCGCTGAAAAACTGTTTTTT.

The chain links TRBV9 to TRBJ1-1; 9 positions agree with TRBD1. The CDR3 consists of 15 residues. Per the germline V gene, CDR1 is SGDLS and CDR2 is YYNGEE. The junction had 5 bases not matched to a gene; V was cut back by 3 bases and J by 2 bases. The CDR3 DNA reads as TGTGCCAGCAGCGCCAGGGACAGGGATAACACTGAAGCTTTCTTT. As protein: CASSARDRDNTEAFF.